A single sample gave rise to the 24 T cell receptor beta chains below, sequenced in a study of cytomegalovirus exposure and HLA in healthy donors. PCR used 60 Vbeta primers and 13 Jbeta primers. Produced via immunoSEQ multiplex PCR; TCRdb's table is partial and in-frame only. The table shows about 140,000 clones, with more than 75% occurring only once. The specimen was PBMCs. The receptors were sampled from a man aged 40-49 years in good health and CMV-seronegative.

The rearrangement joins TRBV7-2 to TRBJ2-7, with 8 bases that match TRBD1. The germline gives CDR1 SGHTA, CDR2 FQGNSA. Trimming took 1 base from V and 2 from J; bases not matched to a gene: 7. The CDR3 totals 16 residues. The CDR3 DNA reads as TGTGCCAGCAGCTTAGATACGACAGGGGCCCCCTACGAGCAGTACTTC. Protein product: CASSLDTTGAPYEQYF. Variable domain in full (rest from reference TRBV7-2 and TRBJ2-7): GAGVSQSPSNKVTEKGKDVELRCDPISGHTALYWYRQSLGQGLEFLIYFQGNSAPDKSGLPSDRFSAERTGGSVSTLTIQRTQQEDSAVYLCASSLDTTGAPYEQYFGPGTRLTVT.

This chain uses TRBV2 with TRBJ2-7; 9 bases match TRBD2. The CDR3 covers 15 residues. The trim removed 8 bases at V and 2 bases at J, leaving 10 bases unmatched. CDR1 SNHLY and CDR2 FYNNEI come from the germline V gene. CDR3 in amino acids: CASERPSGDPYEQYF. The CDR3 region has the DNA TGTGCCAGCGAGAGACCTAGCGGGGATCCCTACGAGCAGTACTTC.

The chain combines TRBV21-1 with TRBJ2-1; the table names TRBD1, a call not compared with the DNA. TRBV21-1 is marked as a pseudogene. CDR3 length equals 16 residues. The CDR3 coding sequence is TGTGCCAGCAGCAAGATTTGGACAGGGGGCTACAATGAGCAGTTCTTC. It codes for CASSKIWTGGYNEQFF.

The V call is TRBV18, the J call TRBJ2-7; 9 bases are shared with TRBD2. Trimming cost V 1 base and J 11 bases; bases outside gene matches: 6. The CDR3 extends over 13 amino acids. CDR1 is KGHSH and CDR2 is LQKENI in the germline V gene. The CDR3 here is CASSPLKTSGKYF. CDR3 bases: TGTGCCAGCTCACCACTGAAGACTAGCGGTAAGTACTTC.

The rearrangement joins TRBV28 to TRBJ2-2; D is unresolved. CDR1 is MDHEN, CDR2 SYDVKM, per germline. V shed 1 base and J shed 2 bases, with 11 bases lying between them. The CDR3 covers 16 residues. CDR3 in amino acids: CASSLSLISNTGELFF. The DNA of the CDR3 is TGTGCCAGCAGTTTATCCCTAATTTCTAACACCGGGGAGCTGTTTTTT.

CDR3: CAWSGLTAVNEQFF. CDR3 bases: TGTGCCTGGAGCGGACTGACCGCTGTGAATGAGCAGTTCTTC. The V and J genes are TRBV30 and TRBJ2-1, with TRBD2 as a possible D gene (5 bases). The V end was cut by 3 bases, the J end by 7 bases, with 16 bases between. The V gene's germline CDR1 is GTSNPN and CDR2 SVGIG (reference sequence). The CDR3 covers 14 residues.

V usage is TRBV6-5 and J usage is TRBJ2-7; no firm D call. The CDR3 sequence is 12 residues long. Germline loops: CDR1 MNHEY, CDR2 SVGAGI. The V and J ends lost 6 bases and 7 bases respectively, with 13 bases between them. The CDR3, as DNA: TGTGCCAGCAGCCCCGAGGCTGGGGAGCAGTACTTC. The encoded protein is CASSPEAGEQYF.

The J gene is TRBJ1-3, the V gene TRBV7-2; D remains unclear. The CDR3 is 16 amino acids. Germline V gene sequence: CDR1 SGHTA, CDR2 FQGNSA. The V end was cut by 5 bases, the J end by 0 bases, with 14 bases between. CDR3 amino acids: CASSPLSTNSGNTIYF. CDR3 nucleotide sequence: TGTGCCAGCAGCCCGCTCAGTACAAACTCTGGAAACACCATATATTTT.

The rearrangement links TRBV5-5 to TRBJ2-5, with 12 nucleotides matching TRBD2. The CDR3 has 15 amino acids. The germline CDR1 and CDR2 sequences are SGHKS and YYEKEE (reference sequence). The J segment lost 5 bases and the V segment lost 5 bases, leaving 7 bases of the junction unmatched. CDR3 sequence reads: CASRALAGGPETQYF. CDR3 DNA: TGTGCCAGCAGAGCCCTAGCGGGGGGGCCGGAGACCCAGTACTTC. Full variable domain (rest looked up from reference TRBV5-5 and TRBJ2-5): DAGVTQSPTHLIKTRGQQVTLRCSPISGHKSVSWYQQVLGQGPQFIFQYYEKEERGRGNFPDRFSARQFPNYSSELNVNALLLGDSALYLCASRALAGGPETQYFGPGTRLLVL.

This chain's CDR3 is CASSPPYPSGRTENIQYF. The CDR3 DNA reads TGTGCCAGCAGCCCCCCTTACCCTAGCGGGAGGACCGAAAACATTCAGTACTTC. The chain links TRBV7-2 to TRBJ2-4, with 11 bases lining up with TRBD2. The V segment lost 5 bases and the J segment 5 bases; nucleotides outside the gene matches: 14. Germline V lookup: CDR1 SGHTA, CDR2 FQGNSA. The CDR3 consists of 18 residues. Drawing the rest from reference TRBV7-2 and TRBJ2-4, the complete variable domain is GAGVSQSPSNKVTEKGKDVELRCDPISGHTALYWYRQSLGQGLEFLIYFQGNSAPDKSGLPSDRFSAERTGGSVSTLTIQRTQQEDSAVYLCASSPPYPSGRTENIQYFGAGTRLSVL.

V and J are TRBV15 and TRBJ2-7; D remains ambiguous. The CDR3 totals 13 residues. Germline V CDR1 and CDR2: LNHNV, YYDKDF (reference sequence). V was shortened by 7 bases and J by 1 base, with 11 bases between the two germline ends. This CDR3 reads CATTTAPSYEQYF. The CDR3 coding sequence is TGTGCCACCACCACAGCACCTTCCTACGAGCAGTACTTC. Variable domain in full (rest from reference TRBV15 and TRBJ2-7): DAMVIQNPRYQVTQFGKPVTLSCSQTLNHNVMYWYQQKSSQAPKLLFHYYDKDFNNEADTPDNFQSRRPNTSFCFLDIRSPGLGDTAMYLCATTTAPSYEQYFGPGTRLTVT.

The gene calls are TRBV6-5 and TRBJ2-5; possible D gene TRBD2, 6 bases. The J call may be faulty, since TRBJ2-7 better matches the DNA end. CDR1 is MNHEY and CDR2 is SVGAGI in the germline V gene. The CDR3 runs 14 residues. This chain's CDR3 is CASSFRASAYEQYF. In DNA form, the CDR3 reads TGTGCCAGCAGTTTCCGGGCTAGCGCCTACGAGCAGTACTTC.

This clone appeared a single time. The chain has TRBV7-2 and TRBJ2-7; D is possibly TRBD2 (6 bases). Germline V CDR1 and CDR2: SGHTA, FQGNSA. The CDR3 loop spans 15 amino acids. The V end lost 5 bases, the J end lost 0 bases, and 14 bases lay between the germline ends. The CDR3 DNA reads TGTGCCAGCAGCCTAGGGACGGGGGTCTCCTACGAGCAGTACTTC. Its protein is CASSLGTGVSYEQYF.

V gene TRBV2 combines with J gene TRBJ1-2; D is unclear. Germline assignment: CDR1 SNHLY and CDR2 FYNNEI. The CDR3 covers 12 residues. The germline V and J ends were trimmed by 6 bases and 8 bases, with 13 bases remaining between them. CDR3 in amino acids: CASSQQTVGYTF. DNA of the CDR3: TGTGCCAGCAGCCAACAGACGGTGGGCTACACCTTC.

This chain links TRBV4-1 with TRBJ2-5; TRBD2 matches 10 bases. The end of the DNA aligns better with TRBJ2-7, so the J call may be wrong. The CDR3 is 15 residues long. From germline, CDR1 is MGHRA and CDR2 YSYEKL. CDR3: CASSLEVVAGGEQYF. The CDR3 DNA reads as TGCGCCAGCAGCCTAGAGGTAGTAGCGGGAGGCGAGCAGTACTTC.

The rearrangement joins TRBV14 to TRBJ2-2, with D perhaps matching TRBD2 (6 bases). Trimming shortened V by 0 bases and J by 0 bases, and 11 bases separated the two germline ends. The CDR3 extends over 17 amino acids. Germline V gene data show CDR1 as SGHDN and CDR2 as FVKESK. This CDR3 reads CASSQDQWGANTGELFF. CDR3 DNA: TGTGCCAGCAGCCAAGACCAATGGGGGGCGAACACCGGGGAGCTGTTTTTT.

The chain joins TRBV7-6 to TRBJ1-1, with no clear D. The V and J ends lost 2 bases and 4 bases respectively, with 14 bases between them. The CDR3 loop spans 15 amino acids. Germline loops: CDR1 SGHVS, CDR2 FNYEAQ. The CDR3 is CASSLRPQSGTEAFF. CDR3 DNA: TGTGCCAGCAGCTTAAGGCCACAATCGGGCACTGAAGCTTTCTTT.

The rearrangement uses TRBV6-5 and TRBJ2-7; no clear D. The germline CDR1 and CDR2 sequences are MNHEY and SVGAGI. CDR3 length: 13 amino acids. V gave up 0 bases and J gave up 4 bases, with 7 bases separating them. This CDR3 reads CASSYSSNYEQYF. CDR3 DNA sequence: TGTGCCAGCAGTTACTCGAGTAATTACGAGCAGTACTTC.

This clone was recorded once. The chain couples TRBV5-1 to TRBJ2-5, with 12 bases fitting TRBD2. Trimming at V came to 1 base and at J to 3 bases, leaving 4 bases not matched to a gene. Germline CDR1 SGHRS, CDR2 YFSETQ. The CDR3 consists of 16 residues. CDR3 DNA sequence: TGCGCCAGCAGCTTGACTAGCGGGGGGCGAGAAGAGACCCAGTACTTC. It codes for CASSLTSGGREETQYF.

V usage is TRBV19 and J usage is TRBJ2-1; D perhaps matches TRBD1 (5 bases). Germline loops: CDR1 LNHDA, CDR2 SQIVND (reference sequence). V was shortened by 7 bases and J by 9 bases, with 13 bases between the two germline ends. CDR3 length equals 12 residues. For the CDR3, the DNA is TGTGCCAGTAAGGGGTCGGTCGGTGAGCAGTTCTTC. Encoded protein: CASKGSVGEQFF.

The CDR3 here is CASSRTSGSVAGELFF. In DNA, the CDR3 is TGTGCCAGCAGTAGGACTAGCGGGTCGGTCGCCGGGGAGCTGTTTTTT. The chain is built from TRBV6-6 and TRBJ2-2, with 11 bases aligning to TRBD2. Germline trimming cut 5 bases from V and 6 bases from J; bases unmatched to any gene: 8. The CDR3 spans 16 residues. The germline V gene encodes CDR1 MNHNY and CDR2 SVGAGI (reference sequence).

The chain's CDR3 is CASSYSNQLFGEKLFF. CDR3 nucleotides: TGTGCCAGCAGTTACTCGAACCAACTTTTTGGTGAAAAACTGTTTTTT. The V gene is TRBV6-5, the J gene TRBJ1-4, with no clear D. V lost 0 bases and J 7 bases, leaving 15 bases between the germline ends. Germline lookup yields CDR1 MNHEY and CDR2 SVGAGI. The CDR3 consists of 16 residues.

This clone was observed a few times. This rearrangement joins TRBV2 to TRBJ1-1; possible D gene TRBD1, 6 bases. V was pared by 5 bases and J by 0 bases, with 7 bases between. This CDR3 has 13 amino acids. Germline V gives CDR1 SNHLY, CDR2 FYNNEI. The DNA of the CDR3 is TGTGCCAGCAGTTGGACAGTGAACACTGAAGCTTTCTTT. As protein: CASSWTVNTEAFF.

The chain links TRBV27 to TRBJ2-5; 12 nucleotides align to TRBD2. Germline V gene lookup returns CDR1 MNHEY and CDR2 SMNVEV (reference sequence). This CDR3 has 15 amino acids. V gave up 5 bases and J gave up 5 bases; unmatched junction bases: 6. The CDR3 coding sequence is TGTGCCAGCAGTAAAGGACTAGCGGGAATGGAGACCCAGTACTTC. Encoded protein: CASSKGLAGMETQYF.